What follows describes a single T cell receptor (beta chain). No antigen is known for it. The CDR3 totals 15 residues. Germline lookup yields CDR1 LNHDA and CDR2 SQIVND (reference sequence). Trimming took off 2 bases at V and 0 bases at J, with 8 bases between the two ends. This record comes from a study of CD4 T cells in relation to SARS-CoV-2 and coronaviruses. Unexposed donor CD4+ T cells date from about 2011-2018, before the COVID-19 pandemic. The cells were cultured for 10 days before CD4+ T cells were isolated. Sequenced by immunoSEQ multiplex PCR; TCRdb stores in-frame clones only, minus some. The repertoire has about 20,000 clones, 60% to 80% of them found once; the top ten carry approximately 11%.

The receptor's source is a human donor in good health. The rearrangement links TRBV19 to TRBJ1-5; D is unresolved. Material for sequencing was CD4+ T cells from PBMCs, cultured in vitro. CDR3 nucleotides: TGTGCCAGTAGTATATTCGGCCATAGCAATCAGCCCCAGCATTTT. Encoded protein: CASSIFGHSNQPQHF.